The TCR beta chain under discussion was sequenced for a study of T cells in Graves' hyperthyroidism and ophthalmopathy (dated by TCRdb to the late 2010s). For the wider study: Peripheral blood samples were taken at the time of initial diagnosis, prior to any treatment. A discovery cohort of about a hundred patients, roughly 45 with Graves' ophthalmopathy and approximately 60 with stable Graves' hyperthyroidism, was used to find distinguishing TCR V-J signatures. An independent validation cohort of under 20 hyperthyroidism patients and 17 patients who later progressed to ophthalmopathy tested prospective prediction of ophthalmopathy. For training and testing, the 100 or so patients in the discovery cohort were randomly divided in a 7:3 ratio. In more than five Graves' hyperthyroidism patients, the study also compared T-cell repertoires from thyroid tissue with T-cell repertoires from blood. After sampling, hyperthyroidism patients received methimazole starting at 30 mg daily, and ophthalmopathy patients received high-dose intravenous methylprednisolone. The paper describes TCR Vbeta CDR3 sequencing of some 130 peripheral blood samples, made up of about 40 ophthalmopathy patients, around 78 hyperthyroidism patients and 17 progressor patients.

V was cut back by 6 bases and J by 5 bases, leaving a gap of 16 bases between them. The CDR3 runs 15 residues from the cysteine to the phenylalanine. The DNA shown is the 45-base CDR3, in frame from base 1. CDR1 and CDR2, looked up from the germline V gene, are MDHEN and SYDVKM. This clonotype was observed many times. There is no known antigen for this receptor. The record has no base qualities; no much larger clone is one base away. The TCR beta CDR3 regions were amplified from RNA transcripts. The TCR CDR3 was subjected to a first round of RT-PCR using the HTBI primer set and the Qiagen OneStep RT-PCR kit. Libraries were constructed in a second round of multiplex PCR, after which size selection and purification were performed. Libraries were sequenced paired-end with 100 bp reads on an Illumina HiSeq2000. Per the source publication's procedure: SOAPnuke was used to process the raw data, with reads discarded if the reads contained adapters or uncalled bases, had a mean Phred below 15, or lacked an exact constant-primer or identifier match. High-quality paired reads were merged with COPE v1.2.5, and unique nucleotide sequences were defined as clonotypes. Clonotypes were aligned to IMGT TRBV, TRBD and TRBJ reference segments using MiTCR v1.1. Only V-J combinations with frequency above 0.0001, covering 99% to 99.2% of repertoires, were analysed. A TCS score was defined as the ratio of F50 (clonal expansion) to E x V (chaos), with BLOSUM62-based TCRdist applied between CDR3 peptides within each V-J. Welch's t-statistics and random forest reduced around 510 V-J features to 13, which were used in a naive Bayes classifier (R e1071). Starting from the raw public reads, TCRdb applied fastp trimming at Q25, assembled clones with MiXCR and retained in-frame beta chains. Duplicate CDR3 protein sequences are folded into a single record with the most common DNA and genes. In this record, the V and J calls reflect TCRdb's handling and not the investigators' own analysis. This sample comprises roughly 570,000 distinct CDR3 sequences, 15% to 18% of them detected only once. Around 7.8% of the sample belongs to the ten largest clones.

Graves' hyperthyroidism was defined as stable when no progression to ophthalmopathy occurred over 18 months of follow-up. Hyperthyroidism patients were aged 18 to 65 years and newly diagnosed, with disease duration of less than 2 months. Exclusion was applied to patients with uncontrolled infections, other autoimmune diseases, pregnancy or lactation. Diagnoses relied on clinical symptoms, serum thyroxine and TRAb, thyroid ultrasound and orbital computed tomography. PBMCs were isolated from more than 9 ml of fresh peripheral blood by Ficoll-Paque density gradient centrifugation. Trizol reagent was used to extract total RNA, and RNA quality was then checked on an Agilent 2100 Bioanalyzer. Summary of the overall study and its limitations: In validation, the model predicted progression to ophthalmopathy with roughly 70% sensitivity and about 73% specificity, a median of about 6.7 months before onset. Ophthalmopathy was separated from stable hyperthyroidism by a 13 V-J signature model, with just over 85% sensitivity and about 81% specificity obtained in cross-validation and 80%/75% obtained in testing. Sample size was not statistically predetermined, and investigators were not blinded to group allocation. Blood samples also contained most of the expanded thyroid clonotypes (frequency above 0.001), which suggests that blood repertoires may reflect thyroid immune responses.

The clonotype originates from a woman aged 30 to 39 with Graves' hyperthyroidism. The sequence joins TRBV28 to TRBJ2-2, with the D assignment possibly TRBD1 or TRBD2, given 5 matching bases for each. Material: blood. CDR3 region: CASSPGTHPTGELFF. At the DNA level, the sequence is TGTGCCAGCAGCCCCGGGACCCACCCGACCGGGGAGCTGTTTTTT. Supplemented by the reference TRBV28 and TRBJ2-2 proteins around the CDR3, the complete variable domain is DVKVTQSSRYLVKRTGEKVFLECVQDMDHENMFWYRQDPGLGLRLIYFSYDVKMKEKGDIPEGYSVSREKKERFSLILESASTNQTSMYLCASSPGTHPTGELFFGEGSRLTVL.